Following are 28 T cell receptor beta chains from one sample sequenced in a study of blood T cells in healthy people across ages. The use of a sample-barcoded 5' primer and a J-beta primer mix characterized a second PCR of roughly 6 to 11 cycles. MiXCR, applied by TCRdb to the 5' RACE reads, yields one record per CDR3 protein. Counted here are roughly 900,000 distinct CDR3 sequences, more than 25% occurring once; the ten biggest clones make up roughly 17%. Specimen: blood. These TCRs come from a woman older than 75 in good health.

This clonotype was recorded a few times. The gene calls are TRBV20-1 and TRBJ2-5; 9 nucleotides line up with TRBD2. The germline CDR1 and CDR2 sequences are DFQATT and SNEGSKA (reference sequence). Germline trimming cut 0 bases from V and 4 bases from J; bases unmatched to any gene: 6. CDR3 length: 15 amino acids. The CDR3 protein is CSARDPSGVSETQYF. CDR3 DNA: TGCAGTGCTAGAGATCCTAGCGGGGTATCAGAGACCCAGTACTTC.

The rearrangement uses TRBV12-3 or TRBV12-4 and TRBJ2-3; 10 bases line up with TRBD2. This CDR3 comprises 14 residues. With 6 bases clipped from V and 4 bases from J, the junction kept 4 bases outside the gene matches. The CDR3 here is CASRERGGADTQYF. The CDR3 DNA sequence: TGTGCCAGCAGAGAGCGGGGGGGAGCAGATACGCAGTATTTT.

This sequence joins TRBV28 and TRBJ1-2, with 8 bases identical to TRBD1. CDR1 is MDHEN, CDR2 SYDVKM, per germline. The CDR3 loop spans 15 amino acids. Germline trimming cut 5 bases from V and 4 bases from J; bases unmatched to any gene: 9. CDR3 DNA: TGTGCCAGCAGTACGCCCGGGACAGGAATCTATGGCTACACCTTC. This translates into CASSTPGTGIYGYTF.

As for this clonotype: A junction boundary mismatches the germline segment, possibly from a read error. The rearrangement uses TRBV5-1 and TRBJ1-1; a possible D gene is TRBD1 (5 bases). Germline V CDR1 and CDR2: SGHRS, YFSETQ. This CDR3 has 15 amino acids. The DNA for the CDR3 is TGCGCGAGCAGCTACTCCGGGGGGGGTGAGACTGAAGCTTTCTTT. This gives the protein CASSYSGGGETEAFF.

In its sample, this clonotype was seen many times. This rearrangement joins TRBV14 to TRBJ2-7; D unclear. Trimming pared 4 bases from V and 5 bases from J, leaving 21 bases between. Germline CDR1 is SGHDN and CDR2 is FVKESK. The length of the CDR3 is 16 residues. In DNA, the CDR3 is TGTGCCAGCAGCCCAACCCGGTTCAGTTCCTGGGACGAGCAGTACTTC. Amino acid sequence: CASSPTRFSSWDEQYF.

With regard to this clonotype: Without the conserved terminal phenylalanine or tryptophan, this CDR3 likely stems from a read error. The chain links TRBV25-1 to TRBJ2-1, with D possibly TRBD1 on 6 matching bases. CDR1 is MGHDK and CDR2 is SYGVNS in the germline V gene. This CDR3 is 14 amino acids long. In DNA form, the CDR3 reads TGTGCCAGTCGGGGTGGTGGGGGCGGCAATAAGCAGTTCTTG. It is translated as CASRGGGGGNKQFL.

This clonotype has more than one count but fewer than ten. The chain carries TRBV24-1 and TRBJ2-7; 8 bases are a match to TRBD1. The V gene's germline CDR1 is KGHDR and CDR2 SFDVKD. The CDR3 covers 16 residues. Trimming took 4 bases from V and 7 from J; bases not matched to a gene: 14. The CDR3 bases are TGTGCCACCAGTGACCTGGGGACAGGAGCGGGCAATGAGCAGTACTTC. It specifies CATSDLGTGAGNEQYF.

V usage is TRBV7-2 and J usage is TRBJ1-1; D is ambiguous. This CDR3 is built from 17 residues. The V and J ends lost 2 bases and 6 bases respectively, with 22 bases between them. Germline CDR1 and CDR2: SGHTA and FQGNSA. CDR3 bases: TGTGCCAGCAGCTTATCGGTCCAAATCGTGGGTAGGGCTGAAGCTTTCTTT. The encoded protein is CASSLSVQIVGRAEAFF.

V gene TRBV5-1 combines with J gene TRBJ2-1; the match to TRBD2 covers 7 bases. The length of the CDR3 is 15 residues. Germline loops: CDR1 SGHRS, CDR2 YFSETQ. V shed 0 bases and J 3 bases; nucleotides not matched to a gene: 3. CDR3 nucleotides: TGCGCCAGCAGCTTGGTAGCGGGTAACTACAATGAGCAGTTCTTC. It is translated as CASSLVAGNYNEQFF.

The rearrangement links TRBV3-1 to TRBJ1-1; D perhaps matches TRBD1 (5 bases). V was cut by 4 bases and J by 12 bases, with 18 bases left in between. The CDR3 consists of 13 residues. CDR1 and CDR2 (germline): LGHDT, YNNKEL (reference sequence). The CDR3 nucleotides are TGTGCCAGCAGCCCCGAGGGGAGGGACCGAACTTTCTTT. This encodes CASSPEGRDRTFF.

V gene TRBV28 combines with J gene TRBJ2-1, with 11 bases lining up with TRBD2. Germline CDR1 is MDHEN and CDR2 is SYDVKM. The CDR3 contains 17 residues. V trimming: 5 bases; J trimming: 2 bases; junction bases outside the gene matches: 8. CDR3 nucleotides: TGTGCCAGCAGTGGGGACGGGACTAGCGGTACCTACAATGAGCAGTTCTTC. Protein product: CASSGDGTSGTYNEQFF.

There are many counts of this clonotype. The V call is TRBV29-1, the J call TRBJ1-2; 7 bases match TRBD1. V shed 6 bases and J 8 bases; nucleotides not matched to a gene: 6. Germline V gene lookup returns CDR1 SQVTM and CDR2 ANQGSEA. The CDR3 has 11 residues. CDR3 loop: CSVDYRGGYTF. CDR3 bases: TGCAGCGTCGACTACAGGGGCGGCTACACCTTC. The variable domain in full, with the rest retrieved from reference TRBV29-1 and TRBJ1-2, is SAVISQKPSRDICQRGTSLTIQCQVDSQVTMMFWYRQQPGQSLTLIATANQGSEATYESGFVIDKFPISRPNLTFSTLTVSNMSPEDSSIYLCSVDYRGGYTFGSGTRLTVV.

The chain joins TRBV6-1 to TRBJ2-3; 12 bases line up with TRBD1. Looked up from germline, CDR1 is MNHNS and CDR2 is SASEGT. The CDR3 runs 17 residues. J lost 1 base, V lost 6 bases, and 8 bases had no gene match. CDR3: CASSPGQGASGTDTQYF. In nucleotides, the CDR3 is TGTGCCAGCAGCCCGGGACAGGGGGCGTCAGGCACAGATACGCAGTATTTT.

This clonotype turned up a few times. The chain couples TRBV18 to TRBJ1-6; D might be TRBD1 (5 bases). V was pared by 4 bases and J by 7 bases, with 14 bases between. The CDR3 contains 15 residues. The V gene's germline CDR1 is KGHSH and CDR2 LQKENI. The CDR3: CASSQNGDLNSPLHF. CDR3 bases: TGTGCCAGCTCACAGAACGGGGACCTCAATTCACCCCTCCACTTT. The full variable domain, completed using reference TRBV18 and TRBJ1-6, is NAGVMQNPRHLVRRRGQEARLRCSPMKGHSHVYWYRQLPEEGLKFMVYLQKENIIDESGMPKERFSAEFPKEGPSILRIQQVVRGDSAAYFCASSQNGDLNSPLHFGNGTRLTVT.

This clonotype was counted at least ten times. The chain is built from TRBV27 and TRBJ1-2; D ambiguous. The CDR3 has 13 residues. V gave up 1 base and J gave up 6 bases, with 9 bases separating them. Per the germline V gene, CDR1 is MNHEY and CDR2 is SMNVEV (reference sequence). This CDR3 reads CASSLFSGNGYTF. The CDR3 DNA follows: TGTGCCAGCAGTTTATTTTCGGGGAATGGCTACACCTTC.

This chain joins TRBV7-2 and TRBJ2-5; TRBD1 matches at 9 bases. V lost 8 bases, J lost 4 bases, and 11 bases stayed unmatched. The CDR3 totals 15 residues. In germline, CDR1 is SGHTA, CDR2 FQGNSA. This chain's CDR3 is CASQFGDRARETQYF. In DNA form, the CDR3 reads TGTGCCAGCCAGTTCGGGGACAGGGCCAGAGAGACCCAGTACTTC.

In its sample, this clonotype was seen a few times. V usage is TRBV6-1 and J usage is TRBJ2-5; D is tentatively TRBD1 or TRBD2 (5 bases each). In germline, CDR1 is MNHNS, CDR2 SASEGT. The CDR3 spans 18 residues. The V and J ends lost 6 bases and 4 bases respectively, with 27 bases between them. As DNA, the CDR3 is TGTGCCAGCAGGGGGGTCTCTGCCATAGGGATGGTGGGAGAGACCCAGTACTTC. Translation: CASRGVSAIGMVGETQYF.

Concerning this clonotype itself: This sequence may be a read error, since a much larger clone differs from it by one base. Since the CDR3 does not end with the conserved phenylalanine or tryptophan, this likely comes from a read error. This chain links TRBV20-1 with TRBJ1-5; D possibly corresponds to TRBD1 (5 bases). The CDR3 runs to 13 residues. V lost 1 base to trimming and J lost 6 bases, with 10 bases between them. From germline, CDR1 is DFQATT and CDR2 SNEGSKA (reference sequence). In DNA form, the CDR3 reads TGCAGTGCTAGAGCTGAGGGGCTTCAGCCCCAGCATGTT. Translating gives CSARAEGLQPQHV.

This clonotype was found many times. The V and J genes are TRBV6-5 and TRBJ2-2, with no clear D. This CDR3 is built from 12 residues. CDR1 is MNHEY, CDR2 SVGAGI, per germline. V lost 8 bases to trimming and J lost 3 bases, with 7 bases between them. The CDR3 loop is CASYRDTGELFF. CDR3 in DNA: TGTGCCAGCTATCGGGACACCGGGGAGCTGTTTTTT.

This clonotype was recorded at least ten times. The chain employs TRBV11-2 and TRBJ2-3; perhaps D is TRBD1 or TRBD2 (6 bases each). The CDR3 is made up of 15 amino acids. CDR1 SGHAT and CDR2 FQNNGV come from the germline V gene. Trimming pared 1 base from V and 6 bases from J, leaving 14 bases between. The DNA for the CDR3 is TGTGCCAGCAGCTTAGGAGGGGGACTCTGGGATACGCAGTATTTT. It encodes CASSLGGGLWDTQYF.

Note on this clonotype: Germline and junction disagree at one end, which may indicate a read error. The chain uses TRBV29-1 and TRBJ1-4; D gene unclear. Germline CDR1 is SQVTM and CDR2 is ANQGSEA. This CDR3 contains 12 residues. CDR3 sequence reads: CGVGESREKLFF. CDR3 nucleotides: TGCGGCGTTGGAGAGAGCAGGGAAAAACTGTTTTTT.

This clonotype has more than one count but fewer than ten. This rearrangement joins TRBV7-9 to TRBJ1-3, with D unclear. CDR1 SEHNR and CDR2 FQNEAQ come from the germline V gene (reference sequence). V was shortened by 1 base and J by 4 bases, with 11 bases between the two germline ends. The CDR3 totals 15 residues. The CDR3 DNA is TGTGCCAGCAGCTTAGGTTCTGGGATCGGAAACACCATATATTTT. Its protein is CASSLGSGIGNTIYF.

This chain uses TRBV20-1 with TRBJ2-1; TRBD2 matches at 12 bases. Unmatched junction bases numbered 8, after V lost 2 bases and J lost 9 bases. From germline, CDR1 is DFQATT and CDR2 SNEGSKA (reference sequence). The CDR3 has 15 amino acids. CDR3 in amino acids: CSARSLAGGNIEQFF. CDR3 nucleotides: TGCAGTGCTAGATCCCTAGCGGGAGGGAACATTGAGCAGTTCTTC.

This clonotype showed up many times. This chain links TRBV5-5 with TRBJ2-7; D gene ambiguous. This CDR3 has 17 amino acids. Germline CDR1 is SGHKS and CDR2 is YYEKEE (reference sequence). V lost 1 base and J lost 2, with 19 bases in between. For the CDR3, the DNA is TGTGCCAGCAGCTTGAGTCCGACCTCCGGTTGGGCCTACGAGCAGTACTTC. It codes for CASSLSPTSGWAYEQYF. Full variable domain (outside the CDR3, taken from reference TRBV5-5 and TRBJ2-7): DAGVTQSPTHLIKTRGQQVTLRCSPISGHKSVSWYQQVLGQGPQFIFQYYEKEERGRGNFPDRFSARQFPNYSSELNVNALLLGDSALYLCASSLSPTSGWAYEQYFGPGTRLTVT.

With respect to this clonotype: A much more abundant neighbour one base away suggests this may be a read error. The DNA of the CDR3 is TGTGTTAGTGGTTCACCCGAACAGGGCACAGATACGCAGTATTTT. Protein: CVSGSPEQGTDTQYF. V gene TRBV12-5 combines with J gene TRBJ2-3; D is perhaps TRBD1 (5 bases). The V gene's germline CDR1 is LGHNT and CDR2 FRNRAP. This CDR3 region has 15 residues.

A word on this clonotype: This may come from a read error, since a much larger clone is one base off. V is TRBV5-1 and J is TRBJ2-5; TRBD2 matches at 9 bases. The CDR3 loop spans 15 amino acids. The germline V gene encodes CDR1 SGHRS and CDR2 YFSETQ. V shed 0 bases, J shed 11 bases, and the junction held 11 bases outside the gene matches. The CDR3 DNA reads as TGCGCCAGCAGCTTGGTGCGGGGGGGCGTTGATGAGCAGTACTTC. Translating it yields CASSLVRGGVDEQYF.

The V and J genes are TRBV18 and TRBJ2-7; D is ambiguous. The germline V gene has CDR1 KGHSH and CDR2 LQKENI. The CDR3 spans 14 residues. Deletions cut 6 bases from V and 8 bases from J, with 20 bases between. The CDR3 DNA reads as TGTGCCAGCTCCCCGAGGACCGACGTCCTCAAGCAGTACTTC. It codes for CASSPRTDVLKQYF.

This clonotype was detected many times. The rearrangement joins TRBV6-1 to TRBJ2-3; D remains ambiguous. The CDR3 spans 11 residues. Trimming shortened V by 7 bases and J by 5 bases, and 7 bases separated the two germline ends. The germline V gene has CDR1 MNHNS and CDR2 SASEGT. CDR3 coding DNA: TGTGCCAGCACCGCCGAAGATACGCAGTATTTT. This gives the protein CASTAEDTQYF.